This T cell receptor beta chain was found in a study of T cells expressing NK-cell markers. Synthesis of TCR beta cDNA relied on 5'RACE template switching carrying UMIs. With the 5' RACE reads reprocessed, TCRdb shows one record per CDR3 protein and no DNA. Its table lists 550,000 or so distinct CDR3 sequences. The CDR3 length is 13 residues. The chain carries TRBV12-3 or TRBV12-4 and TRBJ1-1; TCRdb calls TRBD1, which cannot be checked without DNA. The origin of this receptor is a young man in good health. Sequencing was carried out using blood T cells: a sorted CD56 or NKG2C T cell subset, CD4+ or CD8+ T cells, or bulk PBMC T cells (not recorded which). CDR3 residues: CASSLLEGGLAFF.